This TCR beta chain was profiled in a study of Graves' ophthalmopathy and Graves' hyperthyroidism. This clonotype was detected many times. Its antigen is not identified. Study-level results: At roughly 67% sensitivity and approximately 72% specificity, the model predicted progression of the ophthalmopathy.

RNA transcripts served as template for amplifying TCR beta CDR3 sequences. The library came from an HTBI-primed first-round RT-PCR and a second-round multiplex PCR. TCRdb called the multiplex PCR reads again in MiXCR, with one record for every CDR3 protein. The table records approximately 410,000 distinct CDR3 sequences, 15% of them present only once. Germline lookup yields CDR1 SEHNR and CDR2 FQNEAQ (reference sequence). V lost 3 bases, J lost 11 bases, and 10 bases stayed unmatched. CDR3 length: 14 amino acids. The chain joins TRBV7-9 to TRBJ1-1; 9 positions match TRBD1. Sequenced: peripheral blood. The origin of this receptor is a woman aged 18-29 years with stable Graves' hyperthyroidism. The DNA of the CDR3 is TGTGCCAGCAGCTTCAACAGGGGGCGAGTAGCGGCTTTCTTT. It specifies CASSFNRGRVAAFF.